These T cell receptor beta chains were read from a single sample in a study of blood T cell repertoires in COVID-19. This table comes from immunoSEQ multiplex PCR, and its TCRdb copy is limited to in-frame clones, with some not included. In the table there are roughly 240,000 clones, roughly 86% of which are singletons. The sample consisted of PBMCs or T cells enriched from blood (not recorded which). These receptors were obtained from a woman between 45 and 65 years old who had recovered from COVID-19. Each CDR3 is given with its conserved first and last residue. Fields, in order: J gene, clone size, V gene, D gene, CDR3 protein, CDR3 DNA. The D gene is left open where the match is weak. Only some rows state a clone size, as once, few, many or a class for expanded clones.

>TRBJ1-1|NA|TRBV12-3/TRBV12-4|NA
CATSVRENTEAFF
TGTGCCACCTCCGTGAGGGAGAACACTGAAGCTTTCTTT
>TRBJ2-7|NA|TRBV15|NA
CASLVVRGSQWTYEQYF
TGTGCCTCACTAGTCGTCAGAGGGAGTCAGTGGACCTACGAGCAGTACTTC
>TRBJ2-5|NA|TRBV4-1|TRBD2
CASSTGTSPTLATQYF
TGCGCCAGCAGTACCGGGACTAGCCCCACCTTGGCGACCCAGTACTTC
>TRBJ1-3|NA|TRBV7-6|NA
CASSSTGNGNTIYF
TGTGCCAGCAGCTCGACAGGAAACGGAAACACCATATATTTT
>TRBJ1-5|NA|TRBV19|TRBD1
CASSTPLQGRGQPQHF
TGTGCCAGTAGTACCCCACTACAGGGGAGAGGACAGCCCCAGCATTTT
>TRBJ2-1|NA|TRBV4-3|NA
CASSLSSNSYNEQFF
TGCGCCAGCAGCCTTAGCTCAAACTCCTACAATGAGCAGTTCTTC
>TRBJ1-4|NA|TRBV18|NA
CASSPPDSNEKLFF
TGTGCCAGCTCACCACCGGACAGTAATGAAAAACTGTTTTTT
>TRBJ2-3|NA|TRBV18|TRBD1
CASSPPRQGSTDTQYF
TGTGCCAGCTCGCCCCCTAGACAGGGCAGCACAGATACGCAGTATTTT
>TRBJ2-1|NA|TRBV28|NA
CASSPNVLGENYNEQFF
TGTGCCAGCAGCCCAAATGTTCTAGGGGAAAACTACAATGAGCAGTTCTTC
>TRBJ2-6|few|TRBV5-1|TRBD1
CASSEGQFSSGANVLTF
TGCGCCAGCAGCGAGGGACAGTTTAGCTCTGGGGCCAACGTCCTGACTTTC
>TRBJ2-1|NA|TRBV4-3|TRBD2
CASSLRLIAGEGGYNEQFF
TGCGCCAGCTCCCTACGGTTGATAGCGGGAGAAGGAGGGTACAATGAGCAGTTCTTC
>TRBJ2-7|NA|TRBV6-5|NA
CASSYAGYYEQYF
TGTGCCAGCAGTTACGCAGGGTACTACGAGCAGTACTTC
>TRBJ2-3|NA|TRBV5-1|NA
CASSLVLSEDTQYF
TGCGCCAGCAGCTTGGTCCTGTCAGAAGATACGCAGTATTTT
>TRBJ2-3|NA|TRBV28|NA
CASTPTPGSDTQYF
TGTGCCAGCACCCCCACCCCGGGGAGTGATACGCAGTATTTT
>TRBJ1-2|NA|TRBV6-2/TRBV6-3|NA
CASSYSSGYTF
TGTGCCAGCAGTTACTCGAGTGGCTACACCTTC
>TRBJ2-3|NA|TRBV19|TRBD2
CASREPGTSGSTDTQYF
TGTGCCAGTAGAGAACCCGGGACTAGCGGAAGCACAGATACGCAGTATTTT
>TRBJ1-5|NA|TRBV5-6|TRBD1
CASSLEGAGQPQHF
TGTGCCAGCAGCTTGGAGGGGGCTGGGCAGCCCCAGCATTTT
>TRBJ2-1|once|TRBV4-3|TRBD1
CASSQDRKDRTPGRFF
TGCGCCAGCAGCCAAGATCGTAAGGACAGGACACCGGGACGCTTCTTC
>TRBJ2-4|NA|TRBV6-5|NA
CASSYDRENIQYF
TGTGCCAGCAGTTACGACAGAGAAAACATTCAGTACTTC
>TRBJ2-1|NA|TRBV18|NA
CASSPAGSLSYNEQFF
TGTGCCAGCTCACCGGCGGGATCGCTCTCCTACAATGAGCAGTTCTTC
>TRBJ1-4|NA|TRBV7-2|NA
CASSLTRQTIATNEKLFF
TGTGCCAGCAGCTTAACGAGACAGACGATCGCAACTAATGAAAAACTGTTTTTT
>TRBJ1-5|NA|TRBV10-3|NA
CAISGENQPQHF
TGTGCCATCAGTGGCGAGAATCAGCCCCAGCATTTT
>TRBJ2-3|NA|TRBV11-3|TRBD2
CASSWGKREREDTQYF
TGTGCCAGCAGCTGGGGGAAGCGGGAGAGGGAAGATACGCAGTATTTT
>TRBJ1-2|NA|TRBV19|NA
CASAGAKNYGYTF
TGTGCCAGCGCAGGGGCGAAGAACTATGGCTACACCTTC
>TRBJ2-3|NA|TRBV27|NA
CASSFQTAPHGPQYF
TGTGCCAGCAGTTTCCAGACAGCCCCCCACGGGCCACAGTATTTT
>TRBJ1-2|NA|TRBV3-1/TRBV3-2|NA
CASSQVRDRGYTF
TGTGCCAGCAGCCAAGTAAGAGATCGTGGCTACACCTTC
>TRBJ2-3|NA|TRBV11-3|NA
CASSKGTDTQYF
TGTGCCAGCAGCAAGGGGACAGATACGCAGTATTTT
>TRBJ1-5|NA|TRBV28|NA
CATNRVISPNQPQHF
TGTGCCACCAACAGGGTAATCTCGCCGAATCAGCCCCAGCATTTT
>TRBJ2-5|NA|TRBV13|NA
CASSFMETQYF
TGTGCCAGCAGCTTTATGGAGACCCAGTACTTC
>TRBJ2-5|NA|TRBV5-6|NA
CASSASGDEWKETQYF
TGTGCCAGCAGCGCATCGGGGGATGAATGGAAAGAGACCCAGTACTTC
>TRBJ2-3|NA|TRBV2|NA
CASSELLSDFTDTQYF
TGTGCCAGCAGTGAACTTTTGTCAGATTTCACAGATACGCAGTATTTT
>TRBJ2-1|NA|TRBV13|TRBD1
CASSQTAGTGRDNEQFF
TGTGCCAGCAGCCAGACCGCAGGGACAGGGAGGGACAATGAGCAGTTCTTC
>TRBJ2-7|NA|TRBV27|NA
CASSPPTGSYEQYF
TGTGCCAGCAGTCCTCCGACTGGGTCCTACGAGCAGTACTTC
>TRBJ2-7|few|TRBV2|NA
CASQRDSYEQYF
TGTGCCAGCCAACGGGATTCCTACGAGCAGTACTTC
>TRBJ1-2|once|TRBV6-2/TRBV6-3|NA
CASSYRPTANYGYTF
TGTGCCAGCAGTTACCGCCCGACAGCTAACTATGGCTACACCTTC
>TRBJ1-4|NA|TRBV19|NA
CASRTGTRGTNEKLFF
TGTGCCAGTAGAACCGGGACACGAGGGACTAATGAAAAACTGTTTTTT
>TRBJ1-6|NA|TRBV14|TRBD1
CASSATGGSPLHF
TGTGCCAGCAGCGCAACAGGGGGTTCACCCCTCCACTTT
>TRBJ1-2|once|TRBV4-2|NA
CASSQEPPGRGYGYTF
TGTGCCAGCAGCCAAGAACCCCCTGGTCGGGGCTATGGCTACACCTTC
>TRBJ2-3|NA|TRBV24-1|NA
CATSDRGDSLLDTQYF
TGTGCCACCAGTGACCGCGGAGACAGTTTGTTAGATACGCAGTATTTT
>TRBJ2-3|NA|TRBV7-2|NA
CASSSPFISGRGTQYF
TGTGCCAGCAGCTCCCCCTTTATCTCCGGCCGGGGAACGCAGTATTTT
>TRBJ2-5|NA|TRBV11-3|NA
CASSLGGWGVQETQYF
TGTGCCAGCAGCTTAGGGGGATGGGGGGTTCAAGAGACCCAGTACTTC
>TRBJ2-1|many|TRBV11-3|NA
CASSWDSGYNEQFF
TGTGCCAGCAGCTGGGATAGCGGCTACAATGAGCAGTTCTTC
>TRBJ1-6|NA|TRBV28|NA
CASSRGNGNSPLHF
TGTGCCAGCAGTCGGGGTAACGGCAATTCACCCCTCCACTTT
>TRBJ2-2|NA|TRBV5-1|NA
CASSLESGSNTGELFF
TGCGCCAGCAGCTTGGAGTCCGGTTCGAACACCGGGGAGCTGTTTTTT
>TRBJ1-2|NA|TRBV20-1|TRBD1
CSASWDRGYGYTF
TGCAGTGCTAGTTGGGACAGGGGTTATGGCTACACCTTC
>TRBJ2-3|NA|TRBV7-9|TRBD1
CASSLGRLGQGARDTQYF
TGTGCCAGCAGCTTAGGTCGGCTGGGCCAGGGGGCGAGAGATACGCAGTATTTT
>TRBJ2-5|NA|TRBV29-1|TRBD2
CSAWAGLAGETQYF
TGCAGCGCCTGGGCCGGACTAGCGGGAGAGACCCAGTACTTC
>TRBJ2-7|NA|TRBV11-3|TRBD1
CASKRGQESYEQYF
TGTGCCAGCAAACGGGGACAGGAGTCCTACGAGCAGTACTTC
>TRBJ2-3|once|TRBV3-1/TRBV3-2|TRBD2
CASSQDKLAGYTDTQYF
TGTGCCAGCAGCCAAGATAAACTAGCGGGGTACACAGATACGCAGTATTTT
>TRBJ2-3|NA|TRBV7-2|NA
CASSVTNEFTDTQYF
TGTGCCAGCAGCGTAACTAACGAGTTCACAGATACGCAGTATTTT
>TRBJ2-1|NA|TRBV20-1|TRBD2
CSASNPSGRGYNEQFF
TGCAGTGCTAGTAATCCTAGCGGGAGGGGCTACAATGAGCAGTTCTTC